This TCR beta chain was found in a study of blood T cell repertoires in COVID-19. Repertoires were generated with immunoSEQ multiplex PCR, while TCRdb's copy carries only in-frame clones and drops some. The sample lists roughly 270,000 clones; approximately 85% were seen once. The germline V gene has CDR1 KGHSH and CDR2 LQKENI. The V end lost 1 base, the J end lost 0 bases, and 7 bases lay between the germline ends. The CDR3 extends over 16 amino acids. Sequencing input: peripheral blood. This TCR came from a man between 45 and 60 years old with active or convalescent COVID-19. The chain joins TRBV18 to TRBJ2-6; D is ambiguous. CDR3 DNA: TGTGCCAGCTCACCACGCTCTAACTCTGGGGCCAACGTCCTGACTTTC. Its protein product is CASSPRSNSGANVLTF.